These 21 T cell receptor beta chains were sequenced from one sample in a study of blood T cell repertoires in COVID-19. Only in-frame clones appear in the TCRdb table, and some are missing; sequencing was by immunoSEQ multiplex PCR. Among about 350,000 clones, 65% to 90% were seen once, and the ten largest hold less than 9%. The sample comprised peripheral blood. These receptor sequences come from a woman aged 55-70 years with COVID-19, enrolled during active disease.

This sequence joins TRBV4-1 and TRBJ1-1; possibly TRBD1 for D (6 bases). In germline, CDR1 is MGHRA, CDR2 YSYEKL. V was shortened by 2 bases and J by 11 bases, with 12 bases between the two germline ends. The CDR3 has 12 residues. CDR3 DNA: TGCGCCAGCAGCCAAAGGGGGTCTCGTGCTTTCTTT. Its translation is CASSQRGSRAFF.

J is TRBJ2-1 and V is TRBV6-5; D may be TRBD2 (5 bases). The germline V gene has CDR1 MNHEY and CDR2 SVGAGI. Trimming removed 7 bases from V and 0 bases from J, with 10 bases in between. This CDR3 has 14 residues. As DNA, the CDR3 is TGTGCCAGCAAGGAGGTCGTCTCCTACAATGAGCAGTTCTTC. Translating gives CASKEVVSYNEQFF.

The V call is TRBV5-1, the J call TRBJ2-3; 11 nucleotides agree with TRBD2. The J segment lost 2 bases and the V segment lost 3 bases, leaving 11 bases of the junction unmatched. Germline V CDR1 and CDR2: SGHRS, YFSETQ. CDR3 size: 18 residues. The CDR3 sequence: CASSSLPIAGGTTDTQYF. In nucleotides, the CDR3 is TGCGCCAGCAGCTCTCTACCGATAGCGGGGGGGACCACAGATACGCAGTATTTT.

This chain joins TRBV7-6 and TRBJ2-7; tentative D call: TRBD1 (6 bases). Trimming removed 1 base from V and 5 bases from J, with 12 bases in between. The CDR3 totals 14 residues. The germline V gene encodes CDR1 SGHVS and CDR2 FNYEAQ. The CDR3 bases are TGTGCCAGCAGCTTAGAGACAGGTTCCAACGAGCAGTACTTC. Encoded protein: CASSLETGSNEQYF.

This clone was detected only a few times. CDR3 nucleotide sequence: TGCGCAACCAGCATTCTAATATCGACTGAAGCTTTCTTT. Translation: CATSILISTEAFF. The rearrangement uses TRBV4-1 and TRBJ1-1; D gene uncertain. CDR3 length: 13 amino acids. Germline V gene lookup returns CDR1 MGHRA and CDR2 YSYEKL.

The rearrangement links TRBV18 to TRBJ1-4; tentative D call: TRBD1 (6 bases). The CDR3 is made up of 15 amino acids. Trimming shortened V by 3 bases and J by 6 bases, and 14 bases separated the two germline ends. Germline assignment: CDR1 KGHSH and CDR2 LQKENI. The DNA for the CDR3 is TGTGCCAGCTCACCCCGAGGGGGGGAGGATGAAAAACTGTTTTTT. Protein sequence: CASSPRGGEDEKLFF.

J is TRBJ1-2 and V is TRBV5-1, with D unresolved. This CDR3 has 14 amino acids. Trimming stripped 6 bases from V and 1 base from J, with 13 bases between. Germline values: CDR1 SGHRS, CDR2 YFSETQ. CDR3 protein: CASKADGSNYGYTF. CDR3 nucleotides: TGCGCCAGCAAGGCGGATGGCAGTAACTATGGCTACACCTTC.

This clone turned up a few times. The chain uses TRBV6-5 and TRBJ1-5, with 8 nucleotides matching TRBD1. The V gene's germline CDR1 is MNHEY and CDR2 SVGAGI. Trimming took 2 bases from V and 6 from J; bases not matched to a gene: 6. The CDR3 totals 15 residues. This chain's CDR3 is CASSYTGGRGQPQHF. CDR3 bases: TGTGCCAGCAGTTACACAGGGGGTCGAGGTCAGCCCCAGCATTTT.

V usage is TRBV2 and J usage is TRBJ2-3; 8 nucleotides line up with TRBD2. Germline values: CDR1 SNHLY, CDR2 FYNNEI. The CDR3 consists of 13 residues. With V trimmed by 6 bases and J by 8 bases, 7 bases remained unmatched. The CDR3 loop is CASRPRGGVTQYF. CDR3 DNA: TGTGCCAGCAGACCACGGGGGGGCGTTACGCAGTATTTT.

The V call is TRBV6-2 or TRBV6-3, the J call TRBJ2-1; D is perhaps TRBD1 (5 bases). Germline CDR1 is MNHEY and CDR2 is SVGEGT. V dropped 0 bases and J dropped 5 bases, with 5 bases sitting between them. This CDR3 is 13 amino acids long. The CDR3 sequence is CASSYSGDNEQFF. The DNA for the CDR3 is TGTGCCAGCAGTTACTCAGGGGACAATGAGCAGTTCTTC.

V gene TRBV10-2 combines with J gene TRBJ2-7, with 11 bases fitting TRBD1. The junction had 2 bases not matched to a gene; V was cut back by 4 bases and J by 3 bases. CDR1 and CDR2 from the germline V gene are WSHSY and SAAADI. CDR3 size: 14 residues. CDR3 DNA: TGCGCCAGCAGTGGAGGGACAGGGGGCTACGAGCAGTACTTC. Amino acid sequence: CASSGGTGGYEQYF.

The V and J genes are TRBV7-6 and TRBJ2-5; no definite D call. Germline loops: CDR1 SGHVS, CDR2 FNYEAQ. Trimming removed 5 bases from V and 7 bases from J, with 8 bases in between. The CDR3 spans 11 residues. The CDR3 loop is CASSPSRTQYF. In DNA form, the CDR3 reads TGTGCCAGCAGCCCCTCTCGGACCCAGTACTTC. The variable domain in full, completed from reference TRBV7-6 and TRBJ2-5, reads GAGVSQSPRYKVTKRGQDVALRCDPISGHVSLYWYRQALGQGPEFLTYFNYEAQQDKSGLPNDRFSAERPEGSISTLTIQRTEQRDSAMYRCASSPSRTQYFGPGTRLLVL.

As for this clone: The same CDR3 also results from other DNA sequences found in this sample. This chain links TRBV19 with TRBJ1-1; 7 bases align to TRBD1. CDR3 size: 13 residues. The germline V gene encodes CDR1 LNHDA and CDR2 SQIVND (reference sequence). V was pared by 1 base and J by 4 bases, with 0 bases of the junction left unmatched. The DNA for the CDR3 is TGTGCCAGTAGTATAGGGACAGGCACTGAAGCTTTCTTT. It encodes CASSIGTGTEAFF. Looking up the rest from reference TRBV19 and TRBJ1-1 gives the full variable domain: DGGITQSPKYLFRKEGQNVTLSCEQNLNHDAMYWYRQDPGQGLRLIYYSQIVNDFQKGDIAEGYSVSREKKESFPLTVTSAQKNPTAFYLCASSIGTGTEAFFGQGTRLTVV.

This chain links TRBV11-2 with TRBJ1-2, with 9 bases fitting TRBD1. CDR3 length equals 14 residues. Trimming at V came to 6 bases and at J to 8 bases, leaving 10 bases not matched to a gene. Germline V gene data show CDR1 as SGHAT and CDR2 as FQNNGV. The CDR3 reads CASSLQGALLGYTF. The CDR3 DNA reads as TGTGCCAGCAGTTTACAGGGGGCGCTTTTAGGCTACACCTTC.

The chain joins TRBV13 to TRBJ1-3; D is undetermined. Per the germline V gene, CDR1 is PRHDT and CDR2 is FYEKMQ (reference sequence). CDR3 length: 15 amino acids. V lost 3 bases, J lost 0 bases, and 9 bases lay in between. In DNA form, the CDR3 reads TGTGCCAGCAGCTTTCGGGTTTTCTCTGGAAACACCATATATTTT. This sequence encodes CASSFRVFSGNTIYF.

The gene calls are TRBV19 and TRBJ1-1; no clear D gene. The germline V gene has CDR1 LNHDA and CDR2 SQIVND (reference sequence). CDR3 length: 15 amino acids. V gave up 8 bases and J gave up 1 base, with 17 bases separating them. The CDR3 is CASHLSRVRNTEAFF. The CDR3 DNA is TGTGCCAGTCACCTATCCCGGGTAAGGAACACTGAAGCTTTCTTT.

V and J are TRBV9 and TRBJ2-3; TRBD2 matches 11 bases. Trimming removed 2 bases from V and 1 base from J; junction bases left unmatched: 0. Germline values: CDR1 SGDLS, CDR2 YYNGEE. The CDR3 is made up of 15 amino acids. The CDR3 DNA reads TGTGCCAGCAGCGTGACTAGCGGGGGCACAGATACGCAGTATTTT. As protein: CASSVTSGGTDTQYF.

This clone occurred a few times. The rearrangement joins TRBV7-2 to TRBJ1-4; tentative D call: TRBD1 (6 bases). This CDR3 contains 13 residues. Germline-derived CDR1 and CDR2 are SGHTA and FQGNSA. V shed 5 bases and J shed 8 bases, with 12 bases lying between them. CDR3 bases: TGTGCCAGCAGCCACAGGGTCTTGGAAAAACTGTTTTTT. Protein product: CASSHRVLEKLFF. The full variable domain, its missing parts supplied by reference TRBV7-2 and TRBJ1-4, is GAGVSQSPSNKVTEKGKDVELRCDPISGHTALYWYRQSLGQGLEFLIYFQGNSAPDKSGLPSDRFSAERTGGSVSTLTIQRTQQEDSAVYLCASSHRVLEKLFFGSGTQLSVL.

The chain has TRBV3-1 (or the pseudogene TRBV3-2) and TRBJ2-7, with TRBD1 matching 9 bases. Trimming removed 0 bases from V and 7 bases from J; junction bases left unmatched: 13. The germline CDR1 and CDR2 sequences are LGHDT and YNNKEL (reference sequence). CDR3 length equals 17 residues. CDR3 sequence (DNA): TGTGCCAGCAGCCAAGAAGGATCCGGGACAGGGTTTGGAGAGCAGTACTTC. Translation: CASSQEGSGTGFGEQYF.

The V and J genes are TRBV5-5 and TRBJ2-2; 12 nucleotides align to TRBD2. V trimming: 0 bases; J trimming: 0 bases; junction bases outside the gene matches: 9. The CDR3 runs 20 residues. Germline V gene lookup returns CDR1 SGHKS and CDR2 YYEKEE (reference sequence). The CDR3, as DNA: TGTGCCAGCAGCTTGGTCTCTAGCGGGGGGGCCTGGGCGAACACCGGGGAGCTGTTTTTT. Its translation is CASSLVSSGGAWANTGELFF.

The chain combines TRBV7-9 with TRBJ1-3; TRBD1 matches 7 bases. CDR3 length: 15 residues. V lost 5 bases to trimming and J lost 2 bases; unmatched junction nucleotides: 6. Germline V lookup: CDR1 SEHNR, CDR2 FQNEAQ (reference sequence). The CDR3 spells CASSTTDRAGNTIYF. DNA of the CDR3: TGTGCCAGCAGCACGACCGACAGGGCTGGAAACACCATATATTTT.